This TCR beta chain stems from a study of blood T cell repertoires in COVID-19. Study-level background: Nucleic acid was either cDNA or gDNA, and it came from T cells, B-cell-depleted T cells, or PBMCs.

The germline V gene encodes CDR1 MNHEY and CDR2 SMNVEV (reference sequence). This CDR3 region has 14 residues. V was clipped by 8 bases and J by 4 bases, with 18 bases between them. The method was immunoSEQ multiplex PCR; TCRdb's version includes in-frame clones alone and lacks a portion of them. The profile shows over 300,000 clones, 89% of them singletons. V usage is TRBV27 and J usage is TRBJ2-7; possibly TRBD1 for D (6 bases). The sequencing input was peripheral blood. The sequence derives from a man aged 35-49 years with acute or convalescent COVID-19. CDR3 sequence reads: CASRPGTPLYEQYF. CDR3 in DNA: TGTGCCAGCCGTCCTGGGACACCACTTTACGAGCAGTACTTC.